The clone carrying this TCR beta chain was recorded at least ten times. Antigen specificity is unknown. The data originate from a study of Graves' ophthalmopathy and Graves' hyperthyroidism. Study-wide results and caveats: Most expanded clonotypes in thyroid above 0.001 frequency also showed up in blood. It was with roughly 70% sensitivity and under 85% specificity that the model predicted ophthalmopathy progression.

Amplified TCR beta CDR3 regions were obtained using RNA transcripts as template. Investigators did first-round RT-PCR with HTBI primers, then second-round multiplex PCR. One entry per CDR3 protein, called by TCRdb with MiXCR from the multiplex PCR reads. The table includes a few hundred thousand distinct CDR3 sequences, roughly 15% detected once. The CDR3 sequence is 13 residues long. V lost 7 bases to trimming and J lost 5 bases, with 14 bases between them. Germline V gene data show CDR1 as SGHTA and CDR2 as FQGTGA. Stable hyperthyroidism denotes an absence of ophthalmopathy throughout 18 months of follow-up. Patients were left out if they had other autoimmune diseases, uncontrolled infections, pregnancy or lactation.

Material: peripheral blood. The chain employs TRBV7-3 and TRBJ1-2, with D hard to call. The origin of this receptor is a woman between 18 and 29 years old with stable Graves' hyperthyroidism. The CDR3 region is CASNSTKAYGYTF. The CDR3 DNA sequence: TGTGCCAGCAACTCGACTAAGGCATATGGCTACACCTTC.